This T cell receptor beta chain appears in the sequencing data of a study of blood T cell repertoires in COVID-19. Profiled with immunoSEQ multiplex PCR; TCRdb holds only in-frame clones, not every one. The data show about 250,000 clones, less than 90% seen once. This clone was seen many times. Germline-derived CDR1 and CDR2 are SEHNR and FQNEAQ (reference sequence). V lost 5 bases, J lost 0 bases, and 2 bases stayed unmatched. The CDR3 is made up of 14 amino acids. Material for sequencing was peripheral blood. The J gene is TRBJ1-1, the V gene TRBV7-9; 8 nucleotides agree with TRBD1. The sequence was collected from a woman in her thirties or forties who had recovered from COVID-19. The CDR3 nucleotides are TGTGCCAGCAGCCCGACAGGGGTGAACACTGAAGCTTTCTTT. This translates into CASSPTGVNTEAFF.